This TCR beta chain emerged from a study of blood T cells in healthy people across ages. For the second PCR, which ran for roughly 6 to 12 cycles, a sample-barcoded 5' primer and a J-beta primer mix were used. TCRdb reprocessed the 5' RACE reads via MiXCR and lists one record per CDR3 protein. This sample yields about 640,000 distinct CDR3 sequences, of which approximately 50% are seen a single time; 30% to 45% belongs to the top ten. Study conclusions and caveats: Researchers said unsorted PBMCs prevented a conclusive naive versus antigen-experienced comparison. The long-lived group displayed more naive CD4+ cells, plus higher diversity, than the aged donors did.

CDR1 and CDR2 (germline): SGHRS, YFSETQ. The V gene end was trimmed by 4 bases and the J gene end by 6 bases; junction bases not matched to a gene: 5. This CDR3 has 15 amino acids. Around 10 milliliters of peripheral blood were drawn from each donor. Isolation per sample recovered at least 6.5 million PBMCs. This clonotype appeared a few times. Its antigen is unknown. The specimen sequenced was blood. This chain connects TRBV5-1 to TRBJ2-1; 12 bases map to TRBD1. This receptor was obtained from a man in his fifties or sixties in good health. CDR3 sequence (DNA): TGCGCCAGCAGCGGCCGGGACAGGGGGCGCAATGAGCAGTTCTTC. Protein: CASSGRDRGRNEQFF.